This T cell receptor (beta chain) stems from a study of Tregs in tolerant kidney transplant recipients. Notes on the study in general: Few patients were studied, so findings need validation in larger groups. No direct test of biological reproducibility was done here.

Libraries were prepared by immunoSEQ multiplex PCR; TCRdb keeps only in-frame clonotypes and omits some of them. The table records tens of thousands of clones, about 89% of them present only once. With regard to this clone: Its antigen is unknown.

This CDR3 is 13 amino acids long. Trimming shortened V by 4 bases and J by 0 bases, and 7 bases separated the two germline ends. Germline CDR1 reads MGHRA; CDR2 reads YSYEKL. Related graft donors supplied nonmyeloablative bone marrow transplants, and mixed chimerism was transient. CD4+CD25+CD127- Tregs, CD4+CD25- non-Tregs, CD4 and CD8 cells were sorted. This clonotype was sampled from a human patient who received a combined kidney and bone marrow transplant. Some of these T cells may belong to the graft donor. This chain joins TRBV4-1 and TRBJ2-7; no clear D gene. The specimen comprised CD8+ T cells from blood (PBMCs), sampled 24 months after the transplant. CDR3 DNA: TGCGCCAGCAGCCTAAGGAGCTCCTACGAGCAGTACTTC. This gives the protein CASSLRSSYEQYF.